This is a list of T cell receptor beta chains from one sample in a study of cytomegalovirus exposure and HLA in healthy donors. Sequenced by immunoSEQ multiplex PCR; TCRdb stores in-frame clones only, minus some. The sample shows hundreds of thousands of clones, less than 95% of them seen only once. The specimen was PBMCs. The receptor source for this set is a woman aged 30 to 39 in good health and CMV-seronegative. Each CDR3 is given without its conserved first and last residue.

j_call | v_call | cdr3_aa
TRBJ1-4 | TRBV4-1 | ASINGMTTNEKLF
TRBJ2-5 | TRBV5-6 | ASSFRTSGPYQETQY
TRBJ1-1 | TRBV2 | ASSVTGNLRAF
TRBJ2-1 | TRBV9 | ASSPVWSSYNEQF
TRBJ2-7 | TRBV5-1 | ASSSLGYEQY
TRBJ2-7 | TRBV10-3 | AISESWTTSYEQY
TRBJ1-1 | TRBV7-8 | ASSFPVGTWNTEAF
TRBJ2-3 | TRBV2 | ASNQRPTDTQY
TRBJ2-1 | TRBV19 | ASSILTGSGNEQF
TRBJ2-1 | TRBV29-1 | SVETRAGSYNEQF
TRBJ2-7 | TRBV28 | ASSLSRGAHEQY
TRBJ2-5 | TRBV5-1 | ASSLQGEETQY
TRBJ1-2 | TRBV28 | ASSSRDVFLPGYT
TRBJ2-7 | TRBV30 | AWSGAYEQY
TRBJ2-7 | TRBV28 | ASSPDPVGHEQY
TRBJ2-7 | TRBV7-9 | ASSLALGTGGSYEQY
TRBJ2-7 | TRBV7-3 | ASSLRAGEAYEQY
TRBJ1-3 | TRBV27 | ASSLRGGRAGNTIY
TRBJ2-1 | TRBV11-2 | ASSGDSHNEQF
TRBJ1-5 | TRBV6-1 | ASRSRDRGGQPQH
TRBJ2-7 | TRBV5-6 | ASSPPQRYEQY
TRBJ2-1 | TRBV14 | ASSQRLASYNEQF
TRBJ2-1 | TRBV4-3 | ASSQALERHNEQF
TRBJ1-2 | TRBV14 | ASSPGQGVYGYT
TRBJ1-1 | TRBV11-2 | ASSQQKTGTLNTEAF
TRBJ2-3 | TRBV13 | ASSSTDTQY
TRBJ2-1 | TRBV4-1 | ASSPFQSSYHNEQF
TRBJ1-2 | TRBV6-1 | ASNQGRGGYT
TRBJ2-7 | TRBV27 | ASSWGRDYEQY
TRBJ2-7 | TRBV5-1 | ASSFTTSYEQY
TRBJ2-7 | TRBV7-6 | ASSLARRSSYEQY
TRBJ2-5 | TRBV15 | ATSRLPGLAEQETQY
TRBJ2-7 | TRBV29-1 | SVGRQGARFGGYEQY
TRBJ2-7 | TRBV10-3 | AISQAGLREQY
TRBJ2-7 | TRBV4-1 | ASSHDREVTYEQY
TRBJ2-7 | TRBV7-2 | ASSLGPWRALSNEQY
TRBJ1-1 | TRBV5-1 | ASSLTGTEDTEAF
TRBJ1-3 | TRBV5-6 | ASSVDRANTIY